The clone carrying this T cell receptor beta chain was recorded at least ten times. Universal primer sites and UMIs were introduced during 5'RACE template-switching synthesis of TCR cDNA. Each CDR3 protein is one row after TCRdb ran MiXCR on the 5' RACE reads. The table shows roughly 9,300 distinct CDR3 sequences, with 4% to 6% occurring only once. This specimen belongs to a study of T cells after yellow fever vaccination. Overall study results and limits: Most clones from primary vaccination resurfaced after the booster (roughly 96% CD4, around 89% CD8). The study found a weaker secondary response that peaked faster, day 5 versus 15. Vaccine-responding clonotypes were almost all undetectable in sorted memory subsets on day 0.

With 6 bases removed from V and 4 bases from J, the gap between germline ends came to 8 bases. This CDR3 has 11 residues. Germline CDR1 reads DFQATT; CDR2 reads SNEGSKA (reference sequence). The source of this sequence is a man between 18 and 35 years old who received the YFV17D yellow fever vaccine. The starting material was PBMCs, either bulk or a sorted T-cell subset (CD4+, CD8+, memory, or dextramer-sorted; not recorded which), obtained roughly 14 days after the first yellow fever vaccination. This rearrangement joins TRBV20-1 to TRBJ2-3, with D perhaps TRBD2 (6 bases). CDR3 region: CSAGTPDTQYF. CDR3 DNA sequence: TGCAGTGCAGGGACTCCAGATACGCAGTATTTT.